These T cell receptor beta chains were read from a single sample in a study of T cell repertoires and leukemia-associated antigens. The antigens of these receptors remain unknown. TCRdb reprocessed the 5' RACE reads with MiXCR, giving one entry per CDR3 protein. The sample lists roughly 13,000 distinct CDR3 sequences; 35% to 45% were seen once. Sample: CD3+ T cells sorted from blood and cultured. These receptors were obtained from a female donor in good health. Both conserved end residues are part of each CDR3.

J: TRBJ2-5
V: TRBV5-1
CDR3: CASSGGTSGSLKTQYF

J: TRBJ2-3
V: TRBV12-3/TRBV12-4
CDR3: CASSPGTSGDTDTQYF

J: TRBJ2-7
V: TRBV30
CDR3: CAWSVRRESEQYF

J: TRBJ2-7
V: TRBV5-1
CDR3: CASSSGRGSGSSGFYEQYF

J: TRBJ2-1
V: TRBV9
CDR3: CASSVGTQKSYNEQFF

J: TRBJ2-1
V: TRBV4-1
CDR3: CASSQPTRTKGEQFF

J: TRBJ2-1
V: TRBV29-1
CDR3: CSVIGENTNYNEQFF

J: TRBJ2-7
V: TRBV9
CDR3: CASSGTAYTYEQYF

J: TRBJ2-2
V: TRBV5-1
CDR3: CASSSRTSSDTGELFF

J: TRBJ2-7
V: TRBV10-2
CDR3: CASSATSGGNYEQYF

J: TRBJ2-2
V: TRBV20-1
CDR3: CSAPWTGGTGELFF

J: TRBJ2-1
V: TRBV20-1
CDR3: CSTSPPELGYSEQFF

J: TRBJ2-5
V: TRBV4-1
CDR3: CASSQVWRELGETQYF

J: TRBJ2-1
V: TRBV11-2
CDR3: CAYAPGVPSSYNEQFF

J: TRBJ2-1
V: TRBV12-3/TRBV12-4
CDR3: CASTPAVTNNEQFF

J: TRBJ2-7
V: TRBV12-3/TRBV12-4
CDR3: CASRPLGLADYEQYF

J: TRBJ2-1
V: TRBV20-1
CDR3: CSAFPSSGSDEQFF

J: TRBJ2-7
V: TRBV28
CDR3: CVSSSPETERNEQYF

J: TRBJ1-1
V: TRBV20-1
CDR3: CSAVKDMNTEAFF

J: TRBJ2-7
V: TRBV7-2
CDR3: CASSFSSGAYEQYF

J: TRBJ2-5
V: TRBV6-6
CDR3: CASSYEVQETQYF

J: TRBJ2-4
V: TRBV20-1
CDR3: CSAQPGLWGAKNIQYF

J: TRBJ2-1
V: TRBV9
CDR3: CASSAGTGGSGRNEQFF

J: TRBJ2-7
V: TRBV5-1
CDR3: CASSLDRGTAYEQYF

J: TRBJ2-5
V: TRBV20-1
CDR3: CSASLAGIQETQYF

J: TRBJ2-7
V: TRBV7-6
CDR3: CASSLRAGPYEQYF

J: TRBJ2-3
V: TRBV5-1
CDR3: CASSLGGLTSTDTQYF

J: TRBJ2-2
V: TRBV12-3/TRBV12-4
CDR3: CASSTGTGDTGELFF

J: TRBJ2-1
V: TRBV20-1
CDR3: CSARQRDRGYNEQFF

J: TRBJ1-1
V: TRBV10-3
CDR3: CAISSGSRGQTEAFF

J: TRBJ2-3
V: TRBV7-7
CDR3: CASSSGPGTSGNADTQYF

J: TRBJ2-1
V: TRBV20-1
CDR3: CSAGQGRGGNEQFF

J: TRBJ2-4
V: TRBV19
CDR3: CASSMGILATAKNIQYF

J: TRBJ2-1
V: TRBV5-1
CDR3: CASSLAGAYSEQFF

J: TRBJ1-2
V: TRBV18
CDR3: CASSPTGDGYGYTF

J: TRBJ2-7
V: TRBV5-4
CDR3: CASSRQAGYIGEQYF

J: TRBJ2-1
V: TRBV18
CDR3: CASSPQTRVFPYNEQFF

J: TRBJ1-2
V: TRBV29-1
CDR3: CSVTSQGYGYTF

J: TRBJ1-1
V: TRBV18
CDR3: CASSPGGEAFF

J: TRBJ2-1
V: TRBV7-6
CDR3: CASSRQHSGSSYNEQFF

J: TRBJ2-5
V: TRBV21-1
CDR3: CASSIGTSGNNLQETQYF

J: TRBJ2-1
V: TRBV5-5
CDR3: CASSLASSYVYNEQFF

J: TRBJ2-7
V: TRBV7-9
CDR3: CASSLILGDEQYF

J: TRBJ2-7
V: TRBV20-1
CDR3: CSARLASNYEQYF

J: TRBJ2-7
V: TRBV4-1
CDR3: CASSQPGGLAGGHSYEQYF

J: TRBJ1-1
V: TRBV5-1
CDR3: CASSFGGDSVAFF

J: TRBJ2-7
V: TRBV20-1
CDR3: CSAHLPGELGEQYF

J: TRBJ2-2
V: TRBV7-8
CDR3: CASSLAGENTGELFF

J: TRBJ2-3
V: TRBV30
CDR3: CAWSAPSLAGGPDTQYF

J: TRBJ1-1
V: TRBV19
CDR3: CASTTEQGNTEAFF

J: TRBJ1-2
V: TRBV6-5
CDR3: CASSYSKGTKHGYTF

J: TRBJ2-5
V: TRBV5-1
CDR3: CASSLAIAGDTQTQYF

J: TRBJ2-7
V: TRBV5-1
CDR3: CASSLHAAAYEQYF

J: TRBJ2-1
V: TRBV7-9
CDR3: CASSMSGNEQFF

J: TRBJ1-6
V: TRBV20-1
CDR3: CSANRESYNSPLHF

J: TRBJ1-1
V: TRBV6-5
CDR3: CASSPHRGAEAFF

J: TRBJ2-3
V: TRBV28
CDR3: CASSLKGAPTDTQYF

J: TRBJ2-7
V: TRBV29-1
CDR3: CSFRDRGVNEQYF